One and the same sample provided the 29 T cell receptor beta chains below, sequenced in a study of CD8+ T cells in alopecia areata. Noted treatment: oral pan-JAK inhibitor, 5-10 mg twice daily. Sequencing relied on a cDNA template that was reverse transcribed from extracted RNA. Only in-frame clones appear in the TCRdb table, and some are missing; sequencing was by immunoSEQ multiplex PCR. This repertoire shows 95,000 to 100,000 clones, roughly 64% found once; its top ten account for 15%. Sequences were derived from CD8+ T cells sorted from blood, sampled at week 4, from a patient treated with tofacitinib. Every receptor here comes from a human donor with alopecia areata.

The CDR3, as DNA: TGCAGCGTTGAGGGGGGAAAGTCCTACGAGCAGTACTTC. It yields the protein CSVEGGKSYEQYF. This sequence joins TRBV29-1 and TRBJ2-7, with D perhaps TRBD2 (6 bases). Germline V gene lookup returns CDR1 SQVTM and CDR2 ANQGSEA. Trimming cost V 3 bases and J 1 base, with 10 bases left between them. The CDR3 is 13 amino acids.

The gene calls are TRBV7-9 and TRBJ1-1, with D unresolved. This CDR3 region has 11 residues. Germline V gene lookup returns CDR1 SEHNR and CDR2 FQNEAQ (reference sequence). Trimming removed 5 bases at V and 6 bases at J, with 7 bases between. The CDR3 DNA sequence: TGTGCCAGCAGCCTTCTACCTGAAGCTTTCTTT. It is translated as CASSLLPEAFF.

The chain is built from TRBV7-6 and TRBJ1-1; TRBD1 matches 7 bases. The CDR3 runs to 21 residues. Trimming took 1 base from V and 3 from J; bases not matched to a gene: 23. Germline V CDR1 and CDR2: SGHVS, FNYEAQ. CDR3 coding DNA: TGTGCCAGCAGCTTAGAAATTGGGTGGAACAGGGGAAGACCTGTGCACACTGAAGCTTTCTTT. As protein: CASSLEIGWNRGRPVHTEAFF.

The rearrangement joins TRBV4-3 to TRBJ2-7; 9 bases fit TRBD1. The CDR3 sequence is 14 residues long. Germline V gene sequence: CDR1 LGHNA, CDR2 YSLEER. V gave up 3 bases and J gave up 4 bases; unmatched junction bases: 4. The chain's CDR3 is CASSQDRGVYEQYF. As DNA, the CDR3 is TGCGCCAGCAGCCAGGACAGGGGAGTGTACGAGCAGTACTTC.

CDR3 sequence: CASSVTGNTDTQYF. For the CDR3, the DNA is TGTGCCAGCAGCGTGACCGGGAACACAGATACGCAGTATTTT. The V call is TRBV9, the J call TRBJ2-3; D might be TRBD2 (5 bases). The CDR3 runs 14 residues. Germline V CDR1 and CDR2: SGDLS, YYNGEE. The V end was cut by 2 bases, the J end by 2 bases, with 9 bases between.

Points on this clone: The junction differs from germline at one of its ends, possibly a read error. The chain uses TRBV30 and TRBJ2-1; 9 bases agree with TRBD1. The CDR3 has 14 residues. Germline V gene data show CDR1 as GTSNPN and CDR2 as SVGIG (reference sequence). The CDR3 loop is CAWSPGQGYSEQFF. CDR3 DNA sequence: TGTGCCTGGAGCCCGGGACAGGGATACAGTGAGCAGTTCTTC.

In DNA form, the CDR3 reads TGCGCCAGCAGCCAGGGGAACACTGAAGCTTTCTTT. Its translation is CASSQGNTEAFF. The chain recombines TRBV4-1 with TRBJ1-1; D is ambiguous. Germline V gene data show CDR1 as MGHRA and CDR2 as YSYEKL. The CDR3 runs 12 residues. Trimming removed 3 bases at V and 1 base at J, with 3 bases between.

CDR3 sequence (DNA): TGTGCCAGCAGTTTGCAGCGGGAACGCACAGATACGCAGTATTTT. Residues: CASSLQRERTDTQYF. The chain is built from TRBV27 and TRBJ2-3; TRBD2 matches 7 bases. The CDR3 length is 15 residues. V was clipped by 3 bases and J by 1 base; unmatched bases: 4. The germline gives CDR1 MNHEY, CDR2 SMNVEV (reference sequence).

This clone has at least ten counts. The gene calls are TRBV5-1 and TRBJ1-1, with 10 bases fitting TRBD1. V gave up 4 bases and J gave up 7 bases; unmatched junction bases: 13. This CDR3 contains 16 residues. Germline CDR1 SGHRS, CDR2 YFSETQ. The CDR3 sequence is CASSQEFGDRGYEAFF. CDR3 sequence (DNA): TGCGCCAGCAGCCAAGAATTTGGGGACAGGGGTTATGAAGCTTTCTTT.

The chain employs TRBV19 and TRBJ1-1; D not resolved. V gave up 5 bases and J gave up 0 bases, with 13 bases separating them. The CDR3 totals 15 residues. Germline-derived CDR1 and CDR2 are LNHDA and SQIVND (reference sequence). The CDR3 here is CASSGRILMNTEAFF. CDR3 bases: TGTGCCAGTAGTGGGAGGATCCTAATGAACACTGAAGCTTTCTTT.

V gene TRBV4-3 combines with J gene TRBJ1-4; D remains unclear. Germline V lookup: CDR1 LGHNA, CDR2 YSLEER. This CDR3 is 15 amino acids long. Deletions cut 2 bases from V and 0 bases from J, with 7 bases between. CDR3 region: CASSQMTATNEKLFF. The CDR3 DNA is TGCGCCAGCAGCCAAATGACCGCAACTAATGAAAAACTGTTTTTT.

The genes are TRBV5-1 and TRBJ2-7, with 8 bases identical to TRBD1. CDR3 size: 14 residues. CDR1 SGHRS and CDR2 YFSETQ come from the germline V gene. The ends lost 4 bases at V and 7 bases at J; junction bases unmatched: 10. This CDR3 is CASSTGTGPPEQYF. The CDR3 DNA sequence: TGCGCCAGCAGCACCGGGACAGGCCCACCAGAGCAGTACTTC.

The CDR3 here is CASSEYGTGLYEQYF. Here the CDR3 DNA reads TGTGCCAGCAGTGAGTATGGGACTGGACTCTACGAGCAGTACTTC. The chain employs TRBV2 and TRBJ2-7, with D possibly matching TRBD2 (6 bases). The CDR3 has 15 amino acids. Germline V gene data show CDR1 as SNHLY and CDR2 as FYNNEI. V was trimmed by 3 bases and J by 3 bases, leaving 15 bases between them.

The rearrangement links TRBV4-3 to TRBJ2-7; possibly TRBD2 for D (5 bases). The V and J ends lost 0 bases and 3 bases respectively, with 12 bases between them. The germline gives CDR1 LGHNA, CDR2 YSLEER. There are 15 residues in the CDR3. The CDR3 loop reads CASSQERAGIYEQYF. Written as DNA, the CDR3 is TGCGCCAGCAGCCAAGAGAGGGCGGGTATCTACGAGCAGTACTTC.

This clone occurred a few times. V gene TRBV30 combines with J gene TRBJ2-1; no clear D. Deletions cut 0 bases from V and 13 bases from J, with 13 bases between. CDR1 is GTSNPN, CDR2 SVGIG, per germline (reference sequence). The CDR3 loop spans 12 amino acids. In DNA form, the CDR3 reads TGTGCCTGGAGTGTAATGGGATCGGAACAGTTCTTC. It is translated as CAWSVMGSEQFF.

This clone occurred a few times. The CDR3 coding sequence is TGCAGCGTTGAAGACGGGACAGACAATTCACCCCTCCACTTT. As protein: CSVEDGTDNSPLHF. This sequence joins TRBV29-1 and TRBJ1-6, with TRBD1 matching over 7 bases. Germline V gives CDR1 SQVTM, CDR2 ANQGSEA. Trimming removed 0 bases from V and 7 bases from J; junction bases left unmatched: 3. The CDR3 spans 14 residues.

V gene TRBV30 combines with J gene TRBJ2-1; TRBD2 matches at 9 bases. V was clipped by 0 bases and J by 3 bases; unmatched bases: 3. The CDR3 consists of 15 residues. The germline gives CDR1 GTSNPN, CDR2 SVGIG (reference sequence). The CDR3 sequence: CAWSVLAGNYNEQFF. The CDR3 DNA follows: TGTGCCTGGAGTGTCCTAGCGGGAAACTACAATGAGCAGTTCTTC.

This clone was found a few times. The chain couples TRBV15 to TRBJ1-2; no reliable D call. The CDR3 runs 14 residues. Trimming cost V 0 bases and J 9 bases, with 14 bases left between them. Germline V gene lookup returns CDR1 LNHNV and CDR2 YYDKDF (reference sequence). The CDR3: CATSRDEQLYSYTF. Here the CDR3 DNA reads TGTGCCACCAGCAGAGATGAACAGTTGTATAGCTACACCTTC.

The chain has TRBV6-5 and TRBJ2-1; D remains ambiguous. Germline loops: CDR1 MNHEY, CDR2 SVGAGI. V was shortened by 0 bases and J by 2 bases, with 11 bases between the two germline ends. CDR3 size: 16 residues. CDR3: CASSYSSRDTYNEQFF. CDR3 DNA: TGTGCCAGCAGTTACTCGAGTAGGGATACCTACAATGAGCAGTTCTTC.

The V gene is TRBV5-4, the J gene TRBJ1-1; D is uncertain. Germline V lookup: CDR1 SGHNT, CDR2 YYREEE (reference sequence). The CDR3 spans 12 residues. The ends were cut back, 4 bases at V and 3 bases at J, with 7 bases in the middle. The CDR3 nucleotides are TGTGCCAGCAGCCTCGGGGACACTGAAGCTTTCTTT. It encodes CASSLGDTEAFF.

The V call is TRBV2, the J call TRBJ2-3; D is unresolved. The CDR3 is 17 amino acids. V lost 2 bases to trimming and J lost 0 bases, with 15 bases between them. Germline values: CDR1 SNHLY, CDR2 FYNNEI. The DNA of the CDR3 is TGTGCCAGCAGTGAATGGAAGCTAGACCTCAGCACAGATACGCAGTATTTT. Its translation: CASSEWKLDLSTDTQYF.

Only a few counts were recorded for this clone. The gene calls are TRBV7-9 and TRBJ1-5; TRBD1 might be the D (5 bases). V was trimmed by 2 bases and J by 5 bases, leaving 7 bases between them. CDR3 length: 13 amino acids. In germline, CDR1 is SEHNR, CDR2 FQNEAQ (reference sequence). This CDR3 reads CASSLQGDQPQHF. The CDR3 DNA reads TGTGCCAGCAGCTTACAGGGTGATCAGCCCCAGCATTTT.

The genes are TRBV19 and TRBJ1-5; the D gene is possibly TRBD1 (5 bases). Trimming removed 5 bases from V and 7 bases from J, with 12 bases in between. Germline V gives CDR1 LNHDA, CDR2 SQIVND (reference sequence). This CDR3 is built from 13 residues. The CDR3 nucleotides are TGTGCCAGTAGTCATCAGGGTAGCCAGCCCCAGCATTTT. This gives the protein CASSHQGSQPQHF.

This sequence joins TRBV27 and TRBJ2-1, with TRBD2 matching 11 bases. Trimming cost V 1 base and J 1 base; bases outside gene matches: 6. The CDR3 extends over 18 amino acids. Germline values: CDR1 MNHEY, CDR2 SMNVEV (reference sequence). The CDR3 here is CASSLLVVAGGSYNEQFF. The CDR3 DNA is TGTGCCAGCAGTTTATTGGTGGTAGCGGGAGGGTCCTACAATGAGCAGTTCTTC.

The chain combines TRBV27 with TRBJ2-1, with D hard to call. V lost 7 bases to trimming and J lost 10 bases, with 17 bases between them. This CDR3 has 13 residues. Germline V gene sequence: CDR1 MNHEY, CDR2 SMNVEV (reference sequence). CDR3 nucleotides: TGTGCCAGCACCACCGGGCCTAGTCGGGAGCAGTTCTTC. It encodes CASTTGPSREQFF.

The chain is built from TRBV2 and TRBJ1-2; D uncertain. The germline gives CDR1 SNHLY, CDR2 FYNNEI. CDR3 length: 14 residues. V was cut by 3 bases and J by 2 bases, with 10 bases left in between. In DNA, the CDR3 is TGTGCCAGCAGTGATTGGGAGAGGAACTATGGCTACACCTTC. Amino acids: CASSDWERNYGYTF.

This clone was seen a handful of times. The gene calls are TRBV5-6 and TRBJ2-7; 9 bases align to TRBD2. The CDR3 totals 15 residues. Per germline, CDR1 SGHDT and CDR2 YYEEEE. After removal of 0 bases from V and 6 bases from J, the junction contained 7 bases not matched to a gene. The CDR3 reads CASSLVSSGNAEQYF. CDR3 DNA: TGTGCCAGCAGCTTGGTGTCTAGCGGGAATGCCGAGCAGTACTTC.

The DNA for the CDR3 is TGTGCCACCAGCAGCCTACAGGGGCTAGGATATGGCTACACCTTC. This sequence encodes CATSSLQGLGYGYTF. This chain connects TRBV15 to TRBJ1-2, with 7 bases that match TRBD1. Losses at the gene ends were 3 bases for V and 5 bases for J; bases not matched to a gene: 9. Germline CDR1 reads LNHNV; CDR2 reads YYDKDF (reference sequence). The CDR3 totals 15 residues.

This clone was seen repeatedly, ten times or more. The sample contains more than one DNA sequence encoding this CDR3. The CDR3 is CASSLALTGVYGYTF. DNA of the CDR3: TGTGCCAGCAGCTTGGCCCTAACGGGGGTTTATGGCTACACCTTC. V usage is TRBV7-2 and J usage is TRBJ1-2; D is perhaps TRBD1 (5 bases). The CDR3 consists of 15 residues. Germline assignment: CDR1 SGHTA and CDR2 FQGNSA. Trimming removed 3 bases at V and 5 bases at J, with 16 bases between.